The entry below gives a single T cell receptor (beta chain) sequence along with its context. The antigen remains undetermined. Looked up from germline, CDR1 is LNHNV and CDR2 is YYDKDF (reference sequence). Trimming shortened V by 6 bases and J by 2 bases, and 11 bases separated the two germline ends. The CDR3 covers 14 residues. These data originate in a study of graft-versus-host responses after intestinal transplantation. Study-level background: Grafts that recipients had were multivisceral, liver-intestinal, or isolated intestinal transplants. For approximately 3 years after anti-thymocyte globulin induction, all recipients took tacrolimus and steroids. Whole-study findings and limits: Detection of GvH clones occurred in recipient marrow, and some had their first appearance in ileum or blood.

Tissue from the graft was processed to free its intraepithelial and lamina propria lymphocytes. Measured with immunoSEQ multiplex PCR; TCRdb has only the in-frame clones, and not every one. The sample holds more than 13,000 clones, under 80% seen once. The sequencing here drew on ileum tissue, taken around 730 days after intestinal transplantation. This TCR came from a human patient who received an intestinal transplant, so some T cells may come from the graft donor. V and J are TRBV15 and TRBJ2-1; D is undetermined. DNA for the CDR3: TGTGCCACCAGTGACTCCGCCCCCTACAATGAGCAGTTCTTC. It yields the protein CATSDSAPYNEQFF.